The 14 T cell receptor beta chains below come from one sample, sequenced in a study of blood T cell repertoires in COVID-19. Assay: immunoSEQ multiplex PCR; the TCRdb copy retains only in-frame clones and omits some. The repertoire holds 150,000 to 200,000 clones, with 81% as singletons. Sequenced material: peripheral blood. The receptors here all came from an elderly woman with COVID-19, enrolled during active disease.

The rearrangement joins TRBV29-1 to TRBJ2-2; 8 nucleotides agree with TRBD2. Germline loops: CDR1 SQVTM, CDR2 ANQGSEA. The V segment lost 4 bases and the J segment 1 base; nucleotides outside the gene matches: 2. This CDR3 has 14 amino acids. CDR3: CSVVRGGNTGELFF. The DNA for the CDR3 is TGCAGCGTTGTCCGGGGGGGGAACACCGGGGAGCTGTTTTTT.

A single count supports this clone. The V gene is TRBV18, the J gene TRBJ1-1, with D perhaps matching TRBD1 (6 bases). CDR1 and CDR2 from the germline V gene are KGHSH and LQKENI. The length of the CDR3 is 12 residues. Trimming removed 3 bases from V and 8 bases from J, with 10 bases in between. CDR3: CASSPATGEAFF. CDR3 DNA: TGTGCCAGCTCACCGGCAACAGGGGAAGCTTTCTTT.

The chain has TRBV9 and TRBJ2-3, with 9 bases that match TRBD2. There are 17 residues in the CDR3. J gave up 2 bases and V 0 bases, and 7 bases lay outside the gene matches. In germline, CDR1 is SGDLS, CDR2 YYNGEE. The CDR3 protein is CASSVGAGGLTTDTQYF. The CDR3 bases are TGTGCCAGCAGCGTAGGAGCGGGGGGACTCACCACAGATACGCAGTATTTT.

The chain recombines TRBV5-4 with TRBJ2-5; D may be TRBD2 (5 bases). Germline CDR1 and CDR2: SGHNT and YYREEE (reference sequence). The V gene lost 4 bases and the J gene lost 4 bases, with 20 bases spanning the gap. The CDR3 spans 16 residues. The CDR3 loop is CASSLRSLPGGETQYF. The DNA for the CDR3 is TGTGCCAGCAGCCTCCGAAGCCTCCCCGGAGGAGAGACCCAGTACTTC.

This rearrangement joins TRBV6-2 or TRBV6-3 to TRBJ2-3; D possibly corresponds to TRBD2 (6 bases). V shed 2 bases and J shed 3 bases, with 12 bases lying between them. The CDR3 is 15 residues long. Germline lookup yields CDR1 MNHEY and CDR2 SVGEGT. The CDR3 loop reads CASSYGTLQTDTQYF. The CDR3 DNA reads TGTGCCAGCAGTTACGGGACTCTTCAGACAGATACGCAGTATTTT.

The chain joins TRBV5-6 to TRBJ2-2; 9 nucleotides align to TRBD1. There are 17 residues in the CDR3. V was pared by 0 bases and J by 6 bases, with 9 bases of the junction left unmatched. From germline, CDR1 is SGHDT and CDR2 YYEEEE. DNA for the CDR3: TGTGCCAGCAGCTTGGGCCCGGGACAGGGACGGGCCGGGGAGCTGTTTTTT. Protein sequence: CASSLGPGQGRAGELFF. Filled out from reference TRBV5-6 and TRBJ2-2, the complete variable domain reads DAGVTQSPTHLIKTRGQQVTLRCSPKSGHDTVSWYQQALGQGPQFIFQYYEEEERQRGNFPDRFSGHQFPNYSSELNVNALLLGDSALYLCASSLGPGQGRAGELFFGEGSRLTVL.

The rearrangement joins TRBV24-1 to TRBJ2-3, with D tentatively TRBD1 (6 bases). This CDR3 contains 18 residues. Trimming stripped 4 bases from V and 0 bases from J, with 19 bases between. Germline lookup yields CDR1 KGHDR and CDR2 SFDVKD. CDR3 nucleotides: TGTGCCACCAGTGAAATGGGACAAAACGCCTTCAGCACAGATACGCAGTATTTT. Amino acids: CATSEMGQNAFSTDTQYF.

This chain links TRBV29-1 with TRBJ2-1; 9 nucleotides agree with TRBD1. This CDR3 comprises 14 residues. The J segment lost 6 bases and the V segment lost 8 bases, leaving 11 bases of the junction unmatched. Germline lookup yields CDR1 SQVTM and CDR2 ANQGSEA. As DNA, the CDR3 is TGCAGCACCGGCACAGGGGGCTCAGTCAATGAGCAGTTCTTC. Its protein is CSTGTGGSVNEQFF.

The sample holds a few counts of this clone. The chain combines TRBV5-1 with TRBJ2-1; tentative D call: TRBD2 (6 bases). Germline assignment: CDR1 SGHRS and CDR2 YFSETQ. This CDR3 comprises 16 residues. The V and J ends lost 0 bases and 0 bases respectively, with 10 bases between them. The CDR3 spells CASSLVAGSSYNEQFF. The CDR3 nucleotides read TGCGCCAGCAGCTTGGTGGCGGGGAGCTCCTACAATGAGCAGTTCTTC.

This clone was seen a few times. The chain couples TRBV6-5 to TRBJ1-2, with D possibly being TRBD1 (6 bases). V lost 2 bases to trimming and J lost 4 bases, with 11 bases between them. This CDR3 contains 14 residues. Per germline, CDR1 MNHEY and CDR2 SVGAGI. CDR3 DNA: TGTGCCAGCAGTTACCGGGACACCTTCTATGGCTACACCTTC. This gives the protein CASSYRDTFYGYTF.

This chain uses TRBV3-1 (or the pseudogene TRBV3-2) with TRBJ2-3, with D possibly matching TRBD2 (5 bases). The CDR3 has 14 amino acids. Trimming removed 2 bases from V and 0 bases from J, with 6 bases in between. CDR1 is LGHDT and CDR2 is YNNKEL in the germline V gene (reference sequence). Here the CDR3 reads CASSQRGSTDTQYF. The CDR3 DNA is TGTGCCAGCAGCCAACGCGGGAGCACAGATACGCAGTATTTT.

The CDR3 sequence is CASTGGGFVQPQHF. CDR3 DNA: TGTGCCAGTACAGGGGGCGGTTTCGTTCAGCCCCAGCATTTT. The gene calls are TRBV28 and TRBJ1-5, with TRBD1 matching 9 bases. From germline, CDR1 is MDHEN and CDR2 SYDVKM. V lost 9 bases and J lost 6; bases outside the gene matches: 9. The CDR3 totals 14 residues.

The chain carries TRBV5-1 and TRBJ2-7, with 11 bases matching TRBD1. The CDR3 extends over 14 amino acids. CDR1 and CDR2 from the germline V gene are SGHRS and YFSETQ. Trimming at V came to 3 bases and at J to 5 bases, leaving 4 bases not matched to a gene. CDR3 sequence (DNA): TGCGCCAGCAGCTATGGACAGGGGGCTGACGAGCAGTACTTC. Translation gives CASSYGQGADEQYF.

This clone has only one observation. This chain joins TRBV11-3 and TRBJ2-1; TRBD2 aligns across 8 bases. Germline CDR1 reads SGHNT; CDR2 reads YENEEA. J lost 8 bases, V lost 1 base, and 10 bases had no gene match. CDR3 length: 16 residues. CDR3 DNA: TGTGCCAGCAGCTTAGGCTATCGGGGGGGCGGAGATGAGCAGTTCTTC. Residues: CASSLGYRGGGDEQFF.